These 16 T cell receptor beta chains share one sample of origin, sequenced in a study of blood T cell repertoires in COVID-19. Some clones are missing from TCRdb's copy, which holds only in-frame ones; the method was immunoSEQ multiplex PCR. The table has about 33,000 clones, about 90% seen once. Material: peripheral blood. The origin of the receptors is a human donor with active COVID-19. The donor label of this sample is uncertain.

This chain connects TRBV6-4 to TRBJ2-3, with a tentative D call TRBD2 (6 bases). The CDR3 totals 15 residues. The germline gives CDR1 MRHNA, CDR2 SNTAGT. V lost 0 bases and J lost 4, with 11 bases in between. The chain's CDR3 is CASSDSDYAADTQYF. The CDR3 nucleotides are TGTGCCAGCAGTGACTCGGACTATGCGGCAGATACGCAGTATTTT.

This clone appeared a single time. The CDR3 coding sequence is TGTGCCAGCAGTTACTCGTACAGGGTGGGAGGCTACACCTTC. Translating it yields CASSYSYRVGGYTF. The chain carries TRBV6-5 and TRBJ1-2; a weak D match, TRBD1 (6 bases). This CDR3 contains 14 residues. V shed 0 bases and J shed 8 bases, with 13 bases lying between them. Germline V lookup: CDR1 MNHEY, CDR2 SVGAGI.

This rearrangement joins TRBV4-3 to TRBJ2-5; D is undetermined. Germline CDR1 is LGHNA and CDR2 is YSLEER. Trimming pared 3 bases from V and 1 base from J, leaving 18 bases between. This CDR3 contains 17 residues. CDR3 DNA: TGCGCCAGCAGCCACAATTTGGTGAGAGGCGGCCAAGAGACCCAGTACTTC. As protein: CASSHNLVRGGQETQYF.

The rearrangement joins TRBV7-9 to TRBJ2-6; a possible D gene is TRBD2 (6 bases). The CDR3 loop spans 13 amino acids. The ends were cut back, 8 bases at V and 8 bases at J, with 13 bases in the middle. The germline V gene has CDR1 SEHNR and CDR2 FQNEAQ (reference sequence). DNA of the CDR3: TGTGCCAGCTTGTGGGAGGCGACCAACGTCCTGACTTTC. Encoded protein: CASLWEATNVLTF. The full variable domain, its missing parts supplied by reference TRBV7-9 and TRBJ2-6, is DTGVSQNPRHKITKRGQNVTFRCDPISEHNRLYWYRQTLGQGPEFLTYFQNEAQLEKSRLLSDRFSAERPKGSFSTLEIQRTEQGDSAMYLCASLWEATNVLTFGAGSRLTVL.

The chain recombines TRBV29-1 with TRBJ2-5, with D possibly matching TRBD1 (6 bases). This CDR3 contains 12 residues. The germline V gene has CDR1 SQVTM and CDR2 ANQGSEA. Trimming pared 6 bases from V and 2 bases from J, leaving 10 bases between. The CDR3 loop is CSVGARQETQYF. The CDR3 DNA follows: TGCAGCGTGGGGGCTCGGCAAGAGACCCAGTACTTC.

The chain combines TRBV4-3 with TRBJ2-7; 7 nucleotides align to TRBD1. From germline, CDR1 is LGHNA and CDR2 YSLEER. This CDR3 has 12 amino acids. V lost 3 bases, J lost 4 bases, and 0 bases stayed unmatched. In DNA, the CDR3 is TGCGCCAGCAGCCAGGACAGGTACGAGCAGTACTTC. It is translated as CASSQDRYEQYF.

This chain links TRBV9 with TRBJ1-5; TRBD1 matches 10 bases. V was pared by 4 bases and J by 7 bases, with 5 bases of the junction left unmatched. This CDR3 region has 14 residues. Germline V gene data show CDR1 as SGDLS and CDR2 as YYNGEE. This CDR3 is CASSPGQGRQPQHF. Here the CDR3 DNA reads TGTGCCAGCAGCCCGGGACAGGGGAGGCAGCCCCAGCATTTT.

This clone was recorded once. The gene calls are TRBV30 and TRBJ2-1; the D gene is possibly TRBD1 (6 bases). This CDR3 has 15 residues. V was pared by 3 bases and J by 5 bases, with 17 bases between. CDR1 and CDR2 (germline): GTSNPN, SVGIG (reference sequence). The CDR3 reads CAWRGLRTEHNEQFF. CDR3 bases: TGTGCCTGGAGAGGTCTCAGGACAGAGCACAATGAGCAGTTCTTC.

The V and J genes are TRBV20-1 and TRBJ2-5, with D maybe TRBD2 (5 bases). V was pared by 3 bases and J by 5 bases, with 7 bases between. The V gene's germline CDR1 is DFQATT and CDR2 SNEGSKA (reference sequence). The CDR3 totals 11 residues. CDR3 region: CSASGGETQYF. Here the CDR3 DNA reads TGCAGTGCTAGCGGCGGGGAGACCCAGTACTTC.

CDR3 sequence reads: CATSELAGGNTGELFF. As DNA, the CDR3 is TGTGCCACCAGTGAACTAGCGGGAGGGAACACCGGGGAGCTGTTTTTT. The V and J genes are TRBV24-1 and TRBJ2-2, with 12 bases identical to TRBD2. In germline, CDR1 is KGHDR, CDR2 SFDVKD. This CDR3 has 16 amino acids. V shed 4 bases, J shed 1 base, and the junction held 0 bases outside the gene matches.

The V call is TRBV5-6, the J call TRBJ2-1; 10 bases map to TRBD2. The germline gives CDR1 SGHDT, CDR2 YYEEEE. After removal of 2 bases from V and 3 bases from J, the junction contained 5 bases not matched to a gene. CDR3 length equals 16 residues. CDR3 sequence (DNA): TGTGCCAGCAGCTTAGAACGGACTAGCGGCTACAATGAGCAGTTCTTC. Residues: CASSLERTSGYNEQFF.

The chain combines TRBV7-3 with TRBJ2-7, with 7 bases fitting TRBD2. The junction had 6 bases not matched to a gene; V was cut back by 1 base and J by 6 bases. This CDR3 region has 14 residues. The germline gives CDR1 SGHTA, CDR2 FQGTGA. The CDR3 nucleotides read TGTGCCAGCAGCTTAATCGATGGACTAGGCGAGCAGTACTTC. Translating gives CASSLIDGLGEQYF.

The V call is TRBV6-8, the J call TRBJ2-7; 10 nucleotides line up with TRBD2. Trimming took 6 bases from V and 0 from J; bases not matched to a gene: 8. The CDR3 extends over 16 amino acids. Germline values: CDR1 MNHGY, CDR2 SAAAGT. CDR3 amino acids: CASSPNSGRSSYEQYF. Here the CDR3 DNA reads TGTGCCAGCAGCCCGAATAGCGGGAGGAGCTCCTACGAGCAGTACTTC.

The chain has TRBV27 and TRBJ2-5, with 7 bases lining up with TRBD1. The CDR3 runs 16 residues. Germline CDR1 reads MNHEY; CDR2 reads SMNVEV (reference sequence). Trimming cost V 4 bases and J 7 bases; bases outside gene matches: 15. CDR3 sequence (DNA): TGTGCCAGCAGTTCGATACAGGGGTCTGGCTCAGGGACCCAGTACTTC. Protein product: CASSSIQGSGSGTQYF.

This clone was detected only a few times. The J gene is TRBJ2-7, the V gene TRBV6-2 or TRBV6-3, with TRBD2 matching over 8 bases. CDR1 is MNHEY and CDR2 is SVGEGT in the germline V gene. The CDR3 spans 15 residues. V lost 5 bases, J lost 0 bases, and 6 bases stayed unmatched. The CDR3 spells CASSPLAGISYEQYF. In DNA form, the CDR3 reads TGTGCCAGCAGTCCCCTAGCGGGTATCTCCTACGAGCAGTACTTC.

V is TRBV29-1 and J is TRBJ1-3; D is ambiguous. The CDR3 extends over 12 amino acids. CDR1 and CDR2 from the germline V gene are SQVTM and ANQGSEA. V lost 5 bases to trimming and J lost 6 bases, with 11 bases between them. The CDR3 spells CSVQTVANTIYF. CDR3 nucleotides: TGCAGCGTTCAGACCGTAGCAAACACCATATATTTT.